Listed below are T cell receptor beta chains from one sample, sequenced in a study of T cell repertoires in cytomegalovirus infection. Using its own MiXCR run on the reads, TCRdb lists one record per CDR3 protein. Of fewer than 550,000 distinct CDR3 sequences detected, about 33% appear once; the ten largest clones hold around 15%. Sequences were obtained from PBMCs. The receptors were sampled from a human donor in good health (CMV status not recorded). Some clones in this sample may be carry-over from other donors' samples. Each CDR3 is given with its conserved first and last residue. Fields, in order: D gene, J gene, clone size, V gene, CDR3 protein, CDR3 DNA. The D gene is left open where the match is weak. For some rows the clone size is stated as once, few or many, or as a class when expanded; others skip it.

. | TRBJ2-1 | . | TRBV6-2/TRBV6-3 | CASKNDRGTHNEQFF | TGTGCCAGCAAGAACGACCGGGGGACCCACAATGAGCAGTTCTTC
TRBD2 | TRBJ2-3 | once | TRBV7-6 | CASIYPGGTDTQYF | TGTGCCAGCATCTACCCCGGGGGGACAGATACGCAGTATTTT
. | TRBJ1-3 | . | TRBV12-3/TRBV12-4 | CASSVKGPSSGNTIYF | TGTGCCAGCAGTGTAAAGGGCCCTAGCTCTGGAAACACCATATATTTT
TRBD2 | TRBJ2-5 | . | TRBV7-3 | CAISVSGGAETQYF | TGTGCCATCAGCGTTAGCGGGGGGGCGGAGACCCAGTACTTC
TRBD1 | TRBJ1-4 | . | TRBV27 | CASSLSQGALEKLFF | TGTGCCAGCAGTTTATCGCAGGGGGCGCTTGAAAAACTGTTTTTT
. | TRBJ1-1 | . | TRBV3-1 | CASSPRSLRANTEAFF | TGTGCCAGCAGCCCTCGGTCTCTGCGAGCGAACACTGAAGCTTTCTTT
TRBD1 | TRBJ1-4 | few | TRBV7-9 | CASRRPGTQGEKLFF | TGTGCCAGCAGGCGTCCCGGGACACAGGGGGAAAAACTGTTTTTT
. | TRBJ2-1 | . | TRBV5-6 | CASSGQPSEEQFF | TGTGCCAGCAGCGGCCAACCGAGCGAGGAGCAGTTCTTC
. | TRBJ1-3 | few | TRBV7-6 | CASSPPSGEPGNTIYF | TGTGCCAGCAGCCCCCCAAGCGGTGAGCCTGGAAACACCATATATTTT
. | TRBJ1-2 | . | TRBV4-2 | CASSQEDGRTYGYTF | TGTGCCAGCAGCCAAGAGGACGGACGGACCTATGGCTACACCTTC
. | TRBJ2-7 | few | TRBV7-2 | CASTTQVEDYEQYF | TGTGCCAGCACCACTCAAGTAGAGGACTACGAGCAGTACTTC
. | TRBJ1-1 | . | TRBV19 | CASKTRGLNTEAFF | TGTGCCAGTAAGACTCGGGGCTTGAACACTGAAGCTTTCTTT
TRBD1 | TRBJ1-3 | . | TRBV12-3/TRBV12-4 | CASSFGAADRGNTISF | TGTGCCAGCAGTTTCGGAGCTGCAGACAGGGGGAACACCATATCTTTT
TRBD1 | TRBJ2-2 | . | TRBV4-3 | CASSQEVGGLAGELFF | TGCGCCAGCAGCCAAGAAGTAGGGGGCCTTGCCGGGGAGCTGTTTTTT
. | TRBJ2-7 | . | TRBV14 | CASSQDDGWWAQYF | TGTGCCAGCAGCCAAGATGACGGATGGTGGGCGCAGTACTTC